What follows are 29 T cell receptor beta chains derived from one specimen sequenced in a study of cytomegalovirus exposure and HLA in healthy donors. The study ran its PCR with 60 Vbeta and 13 Jbeta primers. Some clones are missing from TCRdb's copy, which holds only in-frame ones; the method was immunoSEQ multiplex PCR. The sample gives approximately 110,000 clones, 70% to 85% of which show up once; around 3.1% is in the top ten. Sample: PBMCs. These receptors all stem from a woman aged 40 to 49 in good health and CMV-seronegative.

CDR3: CASSLVAGYEQYF. The CDR3 nucleotides read TGTGCCAGCAGTTTAGTAGCGGGGTACGAGCAGTACTTC. V usage is TRBV27 and J usage is TRBJ2-7, with 8 bases fitting TRBD2. CDR1 is MNHEY and CDR2 is SMNVEV in the germline V gene (reference sequence). This CDR3 spans 13 amino acids. The V segment lost 2 bases and the J segment 4 bases; nucleotides outside the gene matches: 1.

V usage is TRBV7-8 and J usage is TRBJ2-7; D perhaps matches TRBD1 (5 bases). The CDR3 loop spans 15 amino acids. V was trimmed by 5 bases and J by 3 bases, leaving 17 bases between them. Germline-derived CDR1 and CDR2 are SGHVS and FQNEAQ. The CDR3 coding sequence is TGTGCCAGCAGCCAAGGCAGGGCTGGGATCTACGAGCAGTACTTC. As protein: CASSQGRAGIYEQYF.

J is TRBJ2-7 and V is TRBV30, with D maybe TRBD1 (5 bases). The germline CDR1 and CDR2 sequences are GTSNPN and SVGIG (reference sequence). This CDR3 has 12 amino acids. Trimming stripped 0 bases from V and 2 bases from J, with 5 bases between. CDR3 amino acids: CAWSVGAYEQYF. For the CDR3, the DNA is TGTGCCTGGAGTGTAGGGGCCTACGAGCAGTACTTC.

This sequence joins TRBV4-1 and TRBJ1-6; 7 positions match TRBD1. The ends lost 0 bases at V and 7 bases at J; junction bases unmatched: 9. The CDR3 totals 17 residues. The V gene's germline CDR1 is MGHRA and CDR2 YSYEKL. In nucleotides, the CDR3 is TGCGCCAGCAGCCAAGATAATTGGGGACAGTCAAATTCACCCCTCCACTTT. Its protein product is CASSQDNWGQSNSPLHF.

V is TRBV20-1 and J is TRBJ2-7; no clear D gene. The CDR3 spans 10 residues. Germline CDR1 and CDR2: DFQATT and SNEGSKA (reference sequence). V was shortened by 1 base and J by 7 bases, with 5 bases between the two germline ends. The CDR3 coding sequence is TGCAGTGCTAGAGCTCGTGAGCAGTACTTC. Its protein product is CSARAREQYF.

In regard to this clone: One end of the junction does not line up with germline, which may come from a read error. The chain carries TRBV7-2 and TRBJ2-1; 9 bases are shared with TRBD1. The CDR3 consists of 14 residues. Germline V CDR1 and CDR2: SGHTA, FQGNSA. The CDR3 sequence: CASSQGQGRYEQLF. In DNA, the CDR3 is TGTGCCAGCAGTCAAGGACAGGGGAGATATGAGCAGCTCTTC.

V is TRBV21-1 and J is TRBJ1-2; the DNA was not compared with TRBD1, the D call given in the table. TRBV21-1 is a listed pseudogene. The CDR3 runs 14 residues. CDR3 nucleotide sequence: TGTGCCAGCAGTGACAGGTGTCAGAATTTCGGCTACACCTTC. Residues: CASSDRCQNFGYTF.

This rearrangement joins TRBV30 to TRBJ2-1, with a tentative D call TRBD2 (7 bases). Germline values: CDR1 GTSNPN, CDR2 SVGIG (reference sequence). This CDR3 comprises 13 residues. Trimming stripped 8 bases from V and 8 bases from J, with 19 bases between. CDR3 in amino acids: CATKGGSGDEQFF. The CDR3 DNA reads as TGTGCCACGAAGGGGGGGAGTGGGGATGAGCAGTTCTTC.

The chain couples TRBV21-1 to TRBJ2-3; TRBD1 reflects the table's D call only, with no check against the DNA. TRBV21-1 is marked as a pseudogene. The CDR3 is made up of 16 amino acids. CDR3 in amino acids: CASSLWWDRGQVRRYF. The CDR3 DNA reads TGTGCCAGCAGCCTCTGGTGGGACAGGGGGCAGGTGCGTAGGTATTTT.

The chain employs TRBV18 and TRBJ2-1; possibly TRBD1 for D (6 bases). This CDR3 has 14 amino acids. Trimming shortened V by 2 bases and J by 10 bases, and 15 bases separated the two germline ends. The germline V gene encodes CDR1 KGHSH and CDR2 LQKENI. The CDR3, as DNA: TGTGCCAGCTCACCAGGTGTGGGACAAAGGGAGCAGTTCTTC. Amino acid sequence: CASSPGVGQREQFF.

As regards this clone: Other DNA sequences in this sample translate to the same CDR3. The J gene is TRBJ2-1, the V gene TRBV6-6; 11 nucleotides agree with TRBD1. The length of the CDR3 is 15 residues. In germline, CDR1 is MNHNY, CDR2 SVGAGI (reference sequence). J was trimmed by 10 bases and V by 6 bases; bases with no gene match: 11. CDR3: CASRSRTGGEYEQFF. The CDR3 DNA reads as TGTGCCAGCAGGTCACGGACAGGGGGCGAATACGAGCAGTTCTTC.

V gene TRBV15 combines with J gene TRBJ2-4, with a possible D match to TRBD2 (6 bases). Germline loops: CDR1 LNHNV, CDR2 YYDKDF (reference sequence). The CDR3 runs 15 residues. Trimming took 0 bases from V and 8 from J, leaving 14 bases between them. CDR3 sequence reads: CATSRDGGWEDIQYF. The CDR3 region has the DNA TGTGCCACCAGCAGAGATGGTGGATGGGAGGACATTCAGTACTTC. Using reference TRBV15 and TRBJ2-4 for the parts outside the CDR3, the full variable domain is DAMVIQNPRYQVTQFGKPVTLSCSQTLNHNVMYWYQQKSSQAPKLLFHYYDKDFNNEADTPDNFQSRRPNTSFCFLDIRSPGLGDTAMYLCATSRDGGWEDIQYFGAGTRLSVL.

V is TRBV7-8 and J is TRBJ2-1, with TRBD2 identical over 8 bases. The length of the CDR3 is 18 residues. Trimming cost V 1 base and J 6 bases; bases outside gene matches: 14. The germline V gene has CDR1 SGHVS and CDR2 FQNEAQ. Here the CDR3 reads CASSLGGLGREAPNEQFF. CDR3 coding DNA: TGTGCCAGCAGCTTAGGGGGGTTGGGGCGGGAGGCCCCCAATGAGCAGTTCTTC.

The V call is TRBV18, the J call TRBJ2-5, with D maybe TRBD1 (6 bases). Germline V gene sequence: CDR1 KGHSH, CDR2 LQKENI. The V and J ends lost 2 bases and 3 bases respectively, with 10 bases between them. The CDR3 totals 14 residues. CDR3 loop: CASSPTAGEETQYF. In DNA, the CDR3 is TGTGCCAGCTCACCAACGGCAGGGGAAGAGACCCAGTACTTC.

This chain joins TRBV5-1 and TRBJ2-1; D may be TRBD2 (6 bases). Looked up from germline, CDR1 is SGHRS and CDR2 is YFSETQ. CDR3 length: 17 residues. V was shortened by 3 bases and J by 0 bases, with 16 bases between the two germline ends. CDR3: CASSYPRDGSSYNEQFF. The CDR3 DNA reads TGCGCCAGCAGCTATCCCCGGGACGGGAGCTCCTACAATGAGCAGTTCTTC.

This clone was counted between two and nine times. The rearrangement joins TRBV27 to TRBJ2-3; 7 bases agree with TRBD1. The CDR3 has 14 residues. CDR1 is MNHEY and CDR2 is SMNVEV in the germline V gene (reference sequence). V was pared by 4 bases and J by 11 bases, with 12 bases of the junction left unmatched. CDR3 loop: CASSSPHRGMRQYF. In DNA form, the CDR3 reads TGTGCCAGCAGTTCTCCCCACAGGGGAATGAGGCAGTATTTT.

The chain couples TRBV30 to TRBJ1-1; the D is unclear. CDR1 is GTSNPN and CDR2 is SVGIG in the germline V gene (reference sequence). The CDR3 is 15 amino acids. The ends were cut back, 2 bases at V and 1 base at J, with 14 bases in the middle. The CDR3 sequence is CAWSLRSISNTEAFF. The CDR3 DNA follows: TGTGCCTGGAGTTTGCGGAGCATTTCGAACACTGAAGCTTTCTTT.

This clone has only a few counts. This same CDR3 is encoded by further DNA sequences in the sample. The chain combines TRBV5-5 with TRBJ1-4; the match to TRBD1 covers 10 bases. Germline V gene sequence: CDR1 SGHKS, CDR2 YYEKEE (reference sequence). With 4 bases clipped from V and 4 bases from J, the junction kept 4 bases outside the gene matches. The CDR3 contains 15 residues. The CDR3, as DNA: TGTGCCAGCAGCCCTGGGACAGGGGTTAATGAAAAACTGTTTTTT. Encoded protein: CASSPGTGVNEKLFF.

The chain has TRBV9 and TRBJ2-1; TRBD2 agrees at 7 bases. This CDR3 is 15 amino acids long. Germline V gene data show CDR1 as SGDLS and CDR2 as YYNGEE. Losses at the gene ends were 4 bases for V and 2 bases for J; bases not matched to a gene: 6. The DNA for the CDR3 is TGTGCCAGCAGCCCCCGGGCGGGGGCCTACAATGAGCAGTTCTTC. Translation: CASSPRAGAYNEQFF.

V usage is TRBV28 and J usage is TRBJ1-1; TRBD1 matches at 7 bases. The CDR3 totals 16 residues. The germline V gene has CDR1 MDHEN and CDR2 SYDVKM. V trimming: 2 bases; J trimming: 4 bases; junction bases outside the gene matches: 10. CDR3 coding DNA: TGTGCCAGCAGTTTAAAGGGGGCGGAGGGGGTCACTGAAGCTTTCTTT. Translated, it gives CASSLKGAEGVTEAFF. Together with reference TRBV28 and TRBJ1-1, the CDR3 gives the full variable domain: DVKVTQSSRYLVKRTGEKVFLECVQDMDHENMFWYRQDPGLGLRLIYFSYDVKMKEKGDIPEGYSVSREKKERFSLILESASTNQTSMYLCASSLKGAEGVTEAFFGQGTRLTVV.

This clone was detected once. V usage is TRBV28 and J usage is TRBJ2-7, with 10 bases matching TRBD1. V dropped 6 bases and J dropped 5; count of bases not matched to a gene: 4. The CDR3 extends over 13 amino acids. CDR1 MDHEN and CDR2 SYDVKM come from the germline V gene. Written as DNA, the CDR3 is TGTGCCAGCAGACGACAGGGGGCGGACGAGCAGTACTTC. Its protein is CASRRQGADEQYF.

The rearrangement joins TRBV10-3 to TRBJ2-3; 7 nucleotides agree with TRBD2. This CDR3 contains 14 residues. The germline V gene encodes CDR1 ENHRY and CDR2 SYGVKD. The junction had 9 bases not matched to a gene; V was cut back by 10 bases and J by 2 bases. CDR3 sequence (DNA): TGTGCCACCACGACTAGCAGCCTCACAGATACGCAGTATTTT. Translation gives CATTTSSLTDTQYF.

This clone was found once. The genes are TRBV19 and TRBJ1-5; possibly TRBD1 for D (5 bases). Germline V CDR1 and CDR2: LNHDA, SQIVND (reference sequence). The CDR3 is 14 amino acids. Trimming stripped 7 bases from V and 7 bases from J, with 17 bases between. CDR3 in DNA: TGTGCCAGTACTCTAGGCAGGGTAGGACAGCCCCAGCATTTT. Translated, it gives CASTLGRVGQPQHF. Full variable domain (outside the CDR3, taken from reference TRBV19 and TRBJ1-5): DGGITQSPKYLFRKEGQNVTLSCEQNLNHDAMYWYRQDPGQGLRLIYYSQIVNDFQKGDIAEGYSVSREKKESFPLTVTSAQKNPTAFYLCASTLGRVGQPQHFGDGTRLSIL.

The J gene is TRBJ1-4, the V gene TRBV6-5; perhaps TRBD1 as D (6 bases). Per germline, CDR1 MNHEY and CDR2 SVGAGI. This CDR3 has 16 residues. The V and J ends lost 2 bases and 10 bases respectively, with 20 bases between them. The CDR3 here is CASSYGGGQEGGKLFF. In nucleotides, the CDR3 is TGTGCCAGCAGTTACGGCGGGGGGCAGGAGGGAGGAAAACTGTTTTTT.

V is TRBV14 and J is TRBJ2-7; tentative D call: TRBD1 (6 bases). CDR1 is SGHDN and CDR2 is FVKESK in the germline V gene. V lost 1 base to trimming and J lost 5 bases, with 12 bases between them. The CDR3 has 14 amino acids. The CDR3, as DNA: TGTGCCAGCAGCCAAGCTGGGGGCGCGAACGAGCAGTACTTC. It encodes CASSQAGGANEQYF.

This clone was detected a few times. This rearrangement joins TRBV5-4 to TRBJ2-1; D uncertain. V was trimmed by 2 bases and J by 6 bases, leaving 6 bases between them. The CDR3 sequence is 12 residues long. CDR1 and CDR2 (germline): SGHNT, YYREEE (reference sequence). CDR3 DNA sequence: TGTGCCAGCAGCTTTGTTCTCAATGAGCAGTTCTTC. Its protein product is CASSFVLNEQFF.

The J gene is TRBJ2-7, the V gene TRBV28; maybe TRBD1 (6 bases). Germline V lookup: CDR1 MDHEN, CDR2 SYDVKM. CDR3 length: 12 amino acids. V lost 4 bases and J 10 bases, leaving 14 bases between the germline ends. The CDR3 region has the DNA TGTGCCAGCAGTTCCAACAGGGTCCACCAGTACTTC. Its protein product is CASSSNRVHQYF.

This chain uses TRBV11-2 with TRBJ2-1, with a tentative D call TRBD2 (6 bases). The germline V gene encodes CDR1 SGHAT and CDR2 FQNNGV. This CDR3 is built from 16 residues. Trimming removed 1 base at V and 4 bases at J, with 14 bases between. Here the CDR3 reads CASSLVAGLSYNEQFF. CDR3 in DNA: TGTGCCAGCAGCTTAGTTGCGGGATTGTCTTACAATGAGCAGTTCTTC. The full variable domain, rest sourced from reference TRBV11-2 and TRBJ2-1, is EAGVAQSPRYKIIEKRQSVAFWCNPISGHATLYWYQQILGQGPKLLIQFQNNGVVDDSQLPKDRFSAERLKGVDSTLKIQPAKLEDSAVYLCASSLVAGLSYNEQFFGPGTRLTVL.

This clone was counted between two and nine times. The chain joins TRBV7-6 to TRBJ1-2; the D gene is possibly TRBD1 (5 bases). Germline V gene data show CDR1 as SGHVS and CDR2 as FNYEAQ. This CDR3 is built from 14 residues. Trimming shortened V by 6 bases and J by 3 bases, and 14 bases separated the two germline ends. The CDR3 here is CASSSGGVDYGYTF. The CDR3 region has the DNA TGTGCCAGCAGTTCCGGAGGGGTGGACTATGGCTACACCTTC.